This T cell receptor (beta chain) was found in a study of T-cell memory formation after mild COVID-19. Whole-study context: There were largely donor-specific TCR clusters.

Study-wide results and limits: The authors left the SARS-CoV-2 specificity of second-wave clones peaking on day 37 unconfirmed.

V gave up 4 bases and J gave up 5 bases, with 11 bases separating them. This CDR3 contains 13 residues. CDR1 and CDR2 from the germline V gene are SGHRS and YFSETQ. Regarding this clonotype: Its antigen is as yet unknown.

TCRdb called the 5' RACE reads again in MiXCR, with one record for every CDR3 protein. This sample yields fewer than 650,000 distinct CDR3 sequences, of which less than 25% are seen a single time; around 7.7% belongs to the top ten. The V and J genes are TRBV5-1 and TRBJ2-3, with no clear D. Sequenced: PBMCs or a T cell subset sorted from them (not recorded which). The sequence was collected from an adult woman who had mild COVID-19 (a few samples of this study predate the infection). Cell type and time point are not known. DNA of the CDR3: TGCGCCAGCAGCGCAACCGGCCGAGATACGCAGTATTTT. It specifies CASSATGRDTQYF.